These 10 T cell receptor beta chains were sequenced from one sample in a study of CD8+CD57+ T cells in acquired aplastic anemia. Before being chosen for sequencing, patients had shown CD8+CD57+ cell expansion by flow cytometry. Using genomic DNA as the template, TCR beta VDJ and CDR3 profiling was carried out. TCRdb re-called the reads through MiXCR, storing one row per CDR3 protein. This sample has 260,000 or so distinct CDR3 sequences, with 40% to 50% found just once. The sample comprised sorted CD4+, CD8+, or CD8+CD57+ T cells (not recorded which) from PBMCs. Receptors were obtained from a human donor with aplastic anemia.

This clonotype was detected ten times or more. The chain is built from TRBV20-1 and TRBJ1-3; the D gene is possibly TRBD1 (5 bases). The CDR3 length is 13 residues. Germline V gene data show CDR1 as DFQATT and CDR2 as SNEGSKA (reference sequence). The V end was cut by 2 bases, the J end by 9 bases, with 14 bases between. CDR3 region: CSARSGVDGTIYF. CDR3 DNA sequence: TGCAGTGCTAGATCGGGGGTAGATGGCACCATATATTTT.

This clonotype showed up many times. The V call is TRBV4-3, the J call TRBJ2-1; D may be TRBD1 (5 bases). CDR3 length equals 14 residues. V gave up 4 bases and J gave up 7 bases, with 14 bases separating them. Germline V CDR1 and CDR2: LGHNA, YSLEER. Here the CDR3 DNA reads TGCGCCAGCAGCCCCCAGGGTTATCGGAATGAGCAGTTCTTC. Its translation: CASSPQGYRNEQFF.

The V call is TRBV5-1, the J call TRBJ1-6; the D is unclear. Trimming pared 0 bases from V and 6 bases from J, leaving 10 bases between. Germline V gives CDR1 SGHRS, CDR2 YFSETQ. The CDR3 sequence is 15 residues long. The CDR3 region is CASSLGYRVNSPLHF. The CDR3 nucleotides are TGCGCCAGCAGCTTGGGTTACAGAGTTAATTCACCCCTCCACTTT.

This clonotype turned up a few times. The rearrangement uses TRBV30 and TRBJ2-3; D gene unclear. V gave up 4 bases and J gave up 2 bases, with 10 bases separating them. Germline V gene data show CDR1 as GTSNPN and CDR2 as SVGIG (reference sequence). The CDR3 loop spans 13 amino acids. CDR3 residues: CAWTYTITDTQYF. The CDR3 nucleotides are TGTGCCTGGACCTATACGATCACAGATACGCAGTATTTT.

The chain employs TRBV5-1 and TRBJ2-1, with TRBD1 identical over 10 bases. From germline, CDR1 is SGHRS and CDR2 YFSETQ. CDR3 size: 13 residues. V lost 5 bases, J lost 15 bases, and 11 bases stayed unmatched. This CDR3 reads CASRGTGVRSGFF. The CDR3 region has the DNA TGCGCCAGCAGGGGGACAGGGGTCCGTTCAGGGTTCTTC. The complete variable domain, with remaining parts taken from reference TRBV5-1 and TRBJ2-1, reads KAGVTQTPRYLIKTRGQQVTLSCSPISGHRSVSWYQQTPGQGLQFLFEYFSETQRNKGNFPGRFSGRQFSNSRSEMNVSTLELGDSALYLCASRGTGVRSGFFGPGTRLTVL.

This clonotype showed up many times. This chain uses TRBV10-3 with TRBJ2-5; TRBD1 matches 7 bases. The CDR3 extends over 18 amino acids. Germline CDR1 ENHRY, CDR2 SYGVKD. V shed 4 bases, J shed 0 bases, and the junction held 14 bases outside the gene matches. In nucleotides, the CDR3 is TGTGCCATCAGTGGGGACAGTCCCGATCGCCCGTACCAAGAGACCCAGTACTTC. This gives the protein CAISGDSPDRPYQETQYF.

The chain is built from TRBV19 and TRBJ2-7, with 9 bases that match TRBD2. Germline V gene data show CDR1 as LNHDA and CDR2 as SQIVND (reference sequence). The length of the CDR3 is 15 residues. The J segment lost 2 bases and the V segment lost 3 bases, leaving 5 bases of the junction unmatched. CDR3 sequence: CASSIAGGATYEQYF. The DNA of the CDR3 is TGTGCCAGTAGTATCGCGGGGGGGGCAACCTACGAGCAGTACTTC.

About this clonotype: A much larger clone is a single base away; this may be a read error. The chain recombines TRBV10-3 with TRBJ1-1; D uncertain. The V end lost 10 bases, the J end lost 4 bases, and 16 bases lay between the germline ends. The CDR3 sequence is 13 residues long. In germline, CDR1 is ENHRY, CDR2 SYGVKD. The chain's CDR3 is CASSSGGSTEAFF. The CDR3 DNA reads as TGTGCCAGCAGCTCGGGAGGGTCCACTGAAGCTTTCTTT.

CDR3 region: CASSVVGTGGNEQYF. The CDR3 DNA is TGTGCCAGCAGCGTAGTAGGGACAGGGGGAAATGAGCAGTATTTT. V is TRBV9 and J is TRBJ2-3; 11 positions agree with TRBD1. CDR3 size: 15 residues. The V gene's germline CDR1 is SGDLS and CDR2 YYNGEE. V was clipped by 0 bases and J by 11 bases; unmatched bases: 8.

This clonotype was detected only a few times. This chain connects TRBV19 to TRBJ2-7; unclear D gene. The CDR3 covers 12 residues. Deletions cut 5 bases from V and 4 bases from J, with 9 bases between. Germline values: CDR1 LNHDA, CDR2 SQIVND (reference sequence). CDR3: CASSPGVYEQYF. The CDR3 region has the DNA TGTGCCAGTAGTCCTGGGGTGTACGAGCAGTACTTC. The full variable domain, in which reference TRBV19 and TRBJ2-7 provide the parts outside the CDR3, is DGGITQSPKYLFRKEGQNVTLSCEQNLNHDAMYWYRQDPGQGLRLIYYSQIVNDFQKGDIAEGYSVSREKKESFPLTVTSAQKNPTAFYLCASSPGVYEQYFGPGTRLTVT.